This T cell receptor beta chain was recovered during a study of T cell repertoires in cytomegalovirus infection. The overall study: Indications of both CMV infection and matching HLA type were provided by public TCR beta signatures. Findings and limits, study-wide: What dominated the ex vivo response were HLA-C-restricted CMV-specific TCR beta clonotypes. Summed public TCR beta family frequency identified CMV carriers bearing the relevant HLA.

There are a few counts of this clonotype. Its specificity is not known. TCRdb re-derived calls from the reads in MiXCR, one entry per CDR3 protein. Of more than 250,000 distinct CDR3 sequences listed, around 25% are singletons. Germline V gene sequence: CDR1 SGHDN, CDR2 FVKESK. CDR3 length equals 15 residues. Trimming cost V 4 bases and J 7 bases, with 16 bases left between them. This TCR came from a human donor in good health (CMV status not recorded). Some clones in this sample may be carry-over from other donors' samples. This sequence joins TRBV14 and TRBJ2-2; tentatively, D is TRBD2 (5 bases). The sample consisted of cultured PBMCs, taken from culture after CMV antigen stimulation. CDR3 in amino acids: CASSPGVGAYGELFF. CDR3 nucleotide sequence: TGTGCCAGCAGCCCCGGGGTGGGAGCGTACGGGGAGCTGTTTTTT.